This T cell receptor (beta chain) was identified in a study of blood T cell repertoires in COVID-19. Study information: Collection of acute and convalescent COVID-19 samples took place in the United States, Italy and Spain. PBMCs, B-cell-depleted T cells, or T cells were the source of the cDNA or gDNA that made up the material.

V dropped 2 bases and J dropped 3; count of bases not matched to a gene: 4. Per germline, CDR1 MNHEY and CDR2 SMNVEV (reference sequence). The CDR3 contains 15 residues. Per the study methods: Reference gene primer amplification yielded estimated nucleated cell counts. Profiling relied on immunoSEQ multiplex PCR, and the TCRdb table lists in-frame clones only, not all of them. The DNA was the basis for D and trimming; V, J and clone size are from that table. The sample contains around 200,000 clones, around nine tenths of which appear only once. The sequenced sample consisted of peripheral blood. The chain couples TRBV27 to TRBJ1-5, with 7 bases fitting TRBD1. This receptor was obtained from a man aged 60 to 75 who had recovered from COVID-19. The CDR3 sequence is CASSLEGAPNQPQHF. CDR3 DNA: TGTGCCAGCAGTTTAGAGGGGGCCCCCAATCAGCCCCAGCATTTT.